The 2 T cell receptor beta chains listed next were all sequenced from one sample in a study of T cell responses to AZD1222 COVID-19 vaccine. This table comes from immunoSEQ multiplex PCR, and its TCRdb copy is limited to in-frame clones, with some not included. The data contain some 92,000 clones, 90% to 95% of them singletons. The sequencing used peripheral blood, collected on day 0 of AZD1222 vaccination. These receptor sequences come from an adult in good health.

The rearrangement joins TRBV3-1 (or the pseudogene TRBV3-2) to TRBJ1-1, with a possible D match to TRBD1 (6 bases). This CDR3 is 14 amino acids long. The germline V gene encodes CDR1 LGHDT and CDR2 YNNKEL (reference sequence). Trimming took 8 bases from V and 4 from J, leaving 17 bases between them. The CDR3 bases are TGTGCCAGCCAGGGGACACGACGGGCCACTGAAGCTTTCTTT. Translated, it gives CASQGTRRATEAFF.

This clone appeared once. The chain employs TRBV7-8 and TRBJ2-7; no clear D. The V gene's germline CDR1 is SGHVS and CDR2 FQNEAQ. The CDR3 contains 12 residues. With 0 bases removed from V and 2 bases from J, the gap between germline ends came to 2 bases. As DNA, the CDR3 is TGTGCCAGCAGCTTAGCGCCCTACGAGCAGTACTTC. This encodes CASSLAPYEQYF.